This T cell receptor (beta chain) was sequenced during a study of shared clonotypes between healthy human individuals. The study, taken as a whole, reports: Clonotypes which were not shared had lower generation probabilities than clonotypes that all four donors shared. The low donor count limited represented genetic and exposure-history diversity. Shared clonotypes: roughly 4.7% naive CD4, around 3.5% naive CD8, about 2.2% memory CD4, approximately 0.37% memory CD8.

Losses at the gene ends were 3 bases for V and 6 bases for J; bases not matched to a gene: 8. CDR1 and CDR2 from the germline V gene are SGHRS and YFSETQ. This CDR3 contains 14 residues. Sorted-subset replicate PCR reactions contained approximately 190 ng DNA, corresponding to some 29,000 T cell genomes. Some clones are missing from TCRdb's copy, which holds only in-frame ones; the method was immunoSEQ multiplex PCR. The sample has around 2.5 million clones, over 85% seen once. A word on this clone: Antigen specificity is unknown.

This TCR was sampled from a man aged 18 to 29 in good health. Some clones in this sample may be carry-over from other donors' samples. Input material: naive CD4+ T cells from PBMCs. Subset indicated: CD45RA+ positively selected. V is TRBV5-1 and J is TRBJ1-1; 7 bases line up with TRBD1. The DNA for the CDR3 is TGCGCCAGCAGCTCGACCCCAGGGGGTGCTGAAGCTTTCTTT. Translated, it gives CASSSTPGGAEAFF.